This T cell receptor (beta chain) is from a study of blood T cell repertoires in COVID-19. CDR3 length equals 17 residues. Losses at the gene ends were 6 bases for V and 8 bases for J; bases not matched to a gene: 18. Sequencing used immunoSEQ multiplex PCR; TCRdb keeps in-frame clones, though not all of them. The sample records 330,000 or so clones, roughly 87% being singletons. Sequenced: peripheral blood. This chain joins TRBV23-1 and TRBJ1-2; TRBD1 agrees at 10 bases. TRBV23-1 is treated as an ORF (open reading frame) with a function not yet certain. The clonotype was recovered from a man aged 25-40 years with COVID-19, enrolled during active disease. CDR3 residues: CASRATGTGDGRRGYTF. In nucleotides, the CDR3 is TGCGCCAGCAGAGCAACCGGGACAGGGGACGGCCGCCGCGGCTACACCTTC.